This entry concerns a single T cell receptor beta chain. Its target is unknown. Trimming removed 4 bases from V and 0 bases from J; junction bases left unmatched: 4. CDR3 length equals 15 residues. Germline V gene sequence: CDR1 KGHSH, CDR2 LQKENI. The data derive from a study of cytomegalovirus exposure and HLA in healthy donors. Study summary: A prior study identified just under 120 million unique TCR beta sequences from 200 million or so T cells. Overall study results and limits: The HLA-A and HLA-B alleles of most subjects were reportedly predicted accurately from TCR beta sequences. A later analysis found most CMV-associated TCR beta chains apparently HLA-restricted.

The PCR contained 60 Vbeta and 13 Jbeta primers. Generated by immunoSEQ multiplex PCR, the TCRdb table keeps only in-frame clones and is missing some. The table lists around 90,000 clones, roughly 60% of them singletons. V and J are TRBV18 and TRBJ2-5, with TRBD1 matching 8 bases. What was sequenced was PBMCs. This receptor was identified in a human donor in good health. CDR3 region: CASSRGTGDQETQYF. The CDR3 coding sequence is TGTGCCAGCTCACGTGGGACAGGTGACCAAGAGACCCAGTACTTC.